This T cell receptor beta chain was profiled in a study of beta chain features in type 1 diabetes. Study-level points and caveats: Within each of all four CD4+ subsets, Type 1 diabetes patients had TCRB CDR3s that were moderately but significantly shorter. For type 1 diabetes patients, VDJ junctions showed fewer insertions and more deletions.

CDR3 size: 13 residues. Deletions cut 7 bases from V and 0 bases from J, with 10 bases between. From germline, CDR1 is MGHDK and CDR2 SYGVNS. On this clone: Its cognate antigen is unknown.

Using CD45RO/CCR7/CD25/CD127/CD95/CD27, CD4+ naive, central memory, regulatory and stem cell-like memory cells were sorted. Sequencing targeted expressed TCRB transcripts, as all isolated RNA had been reverse transcribed. Sequenced naive, central memory and regulatory T cell samples produced an average of approximately 3.8 million reads. Some clones are missing from TCRdb's copy, which holds only in-frame ones; the method was immunoSEQ multiplex PCR. In the table there are hundreds of thousands of clones, under 20% of which are singletons. The chain links TRBV25-1 to TRBJ2-7, with unresolved D. Sequencing used naive CD4+ T cells from blood. This receptor was taken from a woman aged 18-29 years in good health. DNA of the CDR3: TGTGCCAGCAAAAGTGGGGTCTCCTACGAGCAGTACTTC. Its protein product is CASKSGVSYEQYF.